This is a list of T cell receptor beta chains from one sample in a study of shared clonotypes between healthy human individuals. Clones were sequenced by immunoSEQ multiplex PCR, and TCRdb holds only the in-frame ones, with some missing. The sample includes some 1.5 million clones, roughly 97% of them seen just once. The sample was naive CD4+ T cells sorted from blood. These receptors all stem from a man aged 25 to 45 in good health. Each CDR3 is given with its conserved first and last residue. A D gene is named only where the DNA matches it firmly. Size values are once, few and many counts, or a class for expanded clones, and some rows have none.

clone size	D gene	V gene	J gene	CDR3 DNA	CDR3 protein
.	.	TRBV11-2	TRBJ2-1	TGTGCCAGCAGCTTATGGGGGAGGTCGGGAAATGAGCAGTTCTTC	CASSLWGRSGNEQFF
.	.	TRBV5-1	TRBJ2-1	TGCGCCAGCAGCTTGTCAGGGGAGCAGTTCTTC	CASSLSGEQFF
once	.	TRBV20-1	TRBJ1-1	TGCAGTGCTAGATCAACCACTGAAGCTTTCTTT	CSARSTTEAFF
once	.	TRBV20-1	TRBJ2-7	TGCAGTGCCGGGAGTCAAGGCGAGCAGTACTTC	CSAGSQGEQYF
.	.	TRBV7-9	TRBJ1-4	TGTGCCAGCAGCTTAGGTTATGAAAAACTGTTTTTT	CASSLGYEKLFF
.	.	TRBV27	TRBJ2-7	TGTGCCAGCAGTTTTTCAAGTTCCGAGCAGTACTTC	CASSFSSSEQYF
.	.	TRBV5-1	TRBJ2-6	TGCGCCAGCAGCGCCGCCTCTGGGGCCAACGTCCTGACTTTC	CASSAASGANVLTF
.	.	TRBV7-2	TRBJ2-6	TGTGCCAGCAGCTTAGAGTTACCATCGACTGGGGCCAACGTCCTGACTTTC	CASSLELPSTGANVLTF
.	.	TRBV29-1	TRBJ2-7	TGCAGCGTTGTTCCCGGGTCAACCTACGAGCAGTACTTC	CSVVPGSTYEQYF
.	.	TRBV4-1	TRBJ2-1	TGCGCCAGCAGCACTCCGTATCCGACCTACTCCTACAATGAGCAGTTCTTC	CASSTPYPTYSYNEQFF
.	.	TRBV29-1	TRBJ1-1	TGCAGCGTTGTAGGAACTCAAACTGGGCAGGGGAACACTGAAGCTTTCTTT	CSVVGTQTGQGNTEAFF
.	TRBD1	TRBV18	TRBJ2-2	TGTGCCAGCTCGCCGCAGGGACAGGGATCCACCGGGGAGCTGTTTTTT	CASSPQGQGSTGELFF
.	TRBD2	TRBV5-4	TRBJ2-7	TGTGCCAGCAGCACCGGGACTAGCGGGAGAGTTTCCTACGAGCAGTACTTC	CASSTGTSGRVSYEQYF
.	TRBD1	TRBV5-4	TRBJ2-7	TGTGCCAGCAGCTTGGGGAGACAGGGGTCCTACGAGCAGTACTTC	CASSLGRQGSYEQYF
.	TRBD2	TRBV14	TRBJ2-7	TGTGCCAGCAGCCAACCCGGACTAGCGGGGCCCTACGAGCAGTACTTC	CASSQPGLAGPYEQYF
.	TRBD2	TRBV5-1	TRBJ2-7	TGCGCCAGCAGCTCCGGACTAGCGGGAGGGCGCGACGAGCAGTACTTC	CASSSGLAGGRDEQYF
.	TRBD2	TRBV5-5	TRBJ2-2	TGTGCCAGCAGCTACGAAACGGGACTAGCGGACACCGGGGAGCTGTTTTTT	CASSYETGLADTGELFF
.	.	TRBV9	TRBJ1-2	TGTGCCAGCAGCGCCGACGGTGGCTACACCTTC	CASSADGGYTF
.	.	TRBV20-1	TRBJ2-3	TGCAGTGCTAGGGTATCAGATACGCAGTATTTT	CSARVSDTQYF
.	TRBD2	TRBV28	TRBJ2-1	TGTGCCAGCAGTTTCCGGACTAGCGCGCTTAAGCTCTCCTACAATGAGCAGTTCTTC	CASSFRTSALKLSYNEQFF
.	TRBD2	TRBV7-6	TRBJ2-7	TGTGCCAGCAGCTCCGCCCGTTTGCGGGAGTTTTCCGTAGGGCAGTACTTC	CASSSARLREFSVGQYF
.	.	TRBV4-1	TRBJ2-3	TGCGCCAGCAGCCAAGAATGGCATGATACGCAGTATTTT	CASSQEWHDTQYF
.	.	TRBV7-8	TRBJ2-7	TGTGCCAGCAGCTTAGTGGGAGGTTCTTATGACGAGCAGTACTTC	CASSLVGGSYDEQYF
.	TRBD2	TRBV7-9	TRBJ2-7	TGTGCCAGCAGGGAGAGCGGGAGCTCCTACGAGCAGTACTTC	CASRESGSSYEQYF
.	TRBD2	TRBV28	TRBJ2-1	TGTGCCAGCCACGCGGGGGGGTCCTACAATGAGCAGTTCTTC	CASHAGGSYNEQFF
.	.	TRBV28	TRBJ2-3	TGTGCCAGCAGTTCGAACCTGGCGCAGTATTTT	CASSSNLAQYF
.	TRBD2	TRBV7-8	TRBJ2-1	TGTGCCAGCAGCTCCTTAGCGGGTAGCCTACTCAATGAGCAGTTCTTC	CASSSLAGSLLNEQFF
few	.	TRBV7-2	TRBJ1-1	TGTGCCAGCAGCTTAGACAGGGTCCCGCGTGAAGCTTTCTTT	CASSLDRVPREAFF
.	.	TRBV28	TRBJ1-2	TGTGCCAGCAGTTTAGCCCCGAGAATCCCTACCTATGGCTACACCTTC	CASSLAPRIPTYGYTF
.	.	TRBV7-7	TRBJ2-5	TGTGCCAGCAGCCCGAGAAGGAACCATCAAGAGACCCAGTACTTC	CASSPRRNHQETQYF
.	TRBD2	TRBV4-1	TRBJ2-3	TGCGCCAGCAGCCAACTTAGCGGGAGACCAGATACGCAGTATTTT	CASSQLSGRPDTQYF
.	TRBD2	TRBV29-1	TRBJ2-7	TGCAGCGTATCTTACGCGGGACTAGCTGCCGAGCAGTACTTC	CSVSYAGLAAEQYF
.	TRBD1	TRBV11-3	TRBJ2-7	TGTGCCAGCAGCCTCCGGGACAGGGGCTACGAGCAGTACTTC	CASSLRDRGYEQYF
.	.	TRBV11-2	TRBJ1-1	TGTGCCAGCGGTTGGGGGTCATGGAACACTGAAGCTTTCTTT	CASGWGSWNTEAFF
.	.	TRBV7-2	TRBJ2-5	TGTGCCAGCAGCCGGCCGGGACGGTCACAAGAGACCCAGTACTTC	CASSRPGRSQETQYF
.	.	TRBV11-2	TRBJ2-7	TGTGCCAGCAGCGGACCTATCTCCTACGAGCAGTACTTC	CASSGPISYEQYF
.	.	TRBV19	TRBJ2-3	TGTGCCAGTAAAGAGACTTTTTGGGGCACAGATACGCAGTATTTT	CASKETFWGTDTQYF
.	TRBD2	TRBV4-2	TRBJ2-7	TGTGCCAGCAGCCAAGATTTAGAGACTAGCGGGATCCACGAGCAGTACTTC	CASSQDLETSGIHEQYF
.	.	TRBV18	TRBJ2-1	TGTGCCAGCTCACCACGGAGAAGGGGCAATGAGCAGTTCTTC	CASSPRRRGNEQFF
once	.	TRBV28	TRBJ1-1	TGTGCCAGCTTCGACAGCACTGAAGCTTTCTTT	CASFDSTEAFF
.	TRBD2	TRBV27	TRBJ2-3	TGTGCCAGCAGTTTTCTTTCAAGGGCTAGCGGGAGCACAGATACGCAGTATTTT	CASSFLSRASGSTDTQYF
.	.	TRBV7-8	TRBJ2-1	TGTGCCAGCAGCGCCCGTCCAGCGGCCTACTACAATGAGCAGTTCTTC	CASSARPAAYYNEQFF
.	.	TRBV21-1	TRBJ2-1	TGTGCCAGCAGCAAAGTCACCCAGCGGGAGGGCAATGAGCAGTTCTTC	CASSKVTQREGNEQFF
.	.	TRBV11-2	TRBJ2-7	TGTGCCAGCAGCTTAGGGGGGCCGGGGTTCTACGAGCAGTACTTC	CASSLGGPGFYEQYF
.	TRBD1	TRBV5-1	TRBJ1-4	TGCGCCAGCAGCCCACAGGGGGCTAGGGGTGAAAAACTGTTTTTT	CASSPQGARGEKLFF
.	.	TRBV16	TRBJ2-4	TGTGCCAGCAGCCAGGCCCGTCCGGGGCCACAGTACTTC	CASSQARPGPQYF
.	.	TRBV5-4	TRBJ2-2	TGTGCCAGCAGCTTGGACACCAACACCGGGGAGCTGTTTTTT	CASSLDTNTGELFF
.	TRBD2	TRBV5-1	TRBJ2-3	TGCGCCAGCAGCTTACCGGTAGCGGGATCAGATACGCAGTATTTT	CASSLPVAGSDTQYF
.	.	TRBV27	TRBJ1-1	TGTGCCAGCAGTTTAGAACAAGGGATAAGTAACACTGAAGCTTTCTTT	CASSLEQGISNTEAFF
once	.	TRBV7-1	TRBJ2-7	TGTGCCAGCAGCACCCAGGCGGGGCCCTCCTACGAGCAGTACTTC	CASSTQAGPSYEQYF
.	.	TRBV7-9	TRBJ1-1	TGTGCCAGCAGCTTAACACCCGGTGGGGCTTTCTTT	CASSLTPGGAFF